This TCR beta chain was profiled in a study of graft-versus-host responses after intestinal transplantation. Study summary: Every transplant recipient was induced with anti-thymocyte globulin, then maintained on tacrolimus and steroids for two to four years.

J was trimmed by 6 bases and V by 8 bases; bases with no gene match: 5. Germline CDR1 is SGHVS and CDR2 is FQNEAQ. This CDR3 region has 13 residues. Notes on the study in general: The authors found GvH clones in recipient marrow, some appearing first in ileum or blood.

This clone was counted a single time. Its antigen is still unknown. Sequencing used immunoSEQ multiplex PCR; TCRdb keeps in-frame clones, though not all of them. The sample has 55,000 to 70,000 clones; roughly 89% are singletons. The TCR comes from a human patient who received an intestinal transplant, so some T cells may come from the graft donor. The chain uses TRBV7-8 and TRBJ2-1, with 9 nucleotides matching TRBD2. The material sequenced was PBMCs, taken around 120 days after intestinal transplantation. Here the CDR3 DNA reads TGTGCCAGCCAGGGGCGGGGGGGCAATGAGCAGTTCTTC. Amino acids: CASQGRGGNEQFF.